The clone carrying this TCR beta chain has ten or more counts. Its specificity is not known. The source of the sample is a study of HIV-infected children after antiretroviral therapy interruption. Across the study: For the interruption arm, samples span week 0 through about 3 years after study end. Findings and limits, study-wide: By the end of treatment interruption, naive CD4+ clonality (Gini) increased.

Germline lookup yields CDR1 SGHTA and CDR2 FQGTGA. The CDR3 contains 14 residues. V lost 4 bases and J lost 3; bases outside the gene matches: 5. As for treatment: PENTA 11 planned treatment interruption arm or continuous ART arm. From thawed PBMCs, naive CD4+ CD45RA+ CD45RO- T cells were sorted. The TCR library was built from RNA with a 3' RACE protocol and unique molecular identifiers. TCRdb reprocessed the 3' RACE reads with MiXCR, giving one entry per CDR3 protein. The sample shows about 89,000 distinct CDR3 sequences, approximately 6.9% of them seen only once. The chain combines TRBV7-3 with TRBJ1-2, with 7 positions matching TRBD1. Sequenced material: CD45RA+ CD4+ T cells from PBMCs, pooled from several time points, taken from a donor given antiretroviral therapy, either interrupted or continuous. This sample's subset: naive CD4+ CD45RA+ CD45RO- T cells. The TCR originated in a pool of human donors with HIV. Written as DNA, the CDR3 is TGTGCCAGCAGCTCACAGGGGTTTCACTATGGCTACACCTTC. Residues: CASSSQGFHYGYTF.